This T cell receptor (beta chain) was captured in a study of T cells in Graves' hyperthyroidism and ophthalmopathy. Overall study findings and caveats: A model built on 13 V-J features separated ophthalmopathy from stable hyperthyroidism. Blood also contained most expanded thyroid clonotypes above 0.001.

TCR beta CDR3 regions were amplified from RNA transcripts. In the first-round RT-PCR of the TCR CDR3, the HTBI primer set was used. TCRdb re-called the multiplex PCR reads through MiXCR, storing one row per CDR3 protein. The repertoire holds some 760,000 distinct CDR3 sequences, 14% seen once, with 10% to 13% in the top ten. In regard to this clonotype: Its antigen is undetermined.

The germline gives CDR1 SQVTM, CDR2 ANQGSEA. The CDR3 has 16 amino acids. The V gene end was trimmed by 4 bases and the J gene end by 0 bases; junction bases not matched to a gene: 8. The V and J genes are TRBV29-1 and TRBJ2-1, with 8 bases matching TRBD2. The sample consisted of blood. This receptor was taken from a woman between 18 and 29 years old with Graves' hyperthyroidism. The CDR3, as DNA: TGCAGCGTTGGGAGTAGCGGGGCCAGCTCCTACAATGAGCAGTTCTTC. Translating it yields CSVGSSGASSYNEQFF.